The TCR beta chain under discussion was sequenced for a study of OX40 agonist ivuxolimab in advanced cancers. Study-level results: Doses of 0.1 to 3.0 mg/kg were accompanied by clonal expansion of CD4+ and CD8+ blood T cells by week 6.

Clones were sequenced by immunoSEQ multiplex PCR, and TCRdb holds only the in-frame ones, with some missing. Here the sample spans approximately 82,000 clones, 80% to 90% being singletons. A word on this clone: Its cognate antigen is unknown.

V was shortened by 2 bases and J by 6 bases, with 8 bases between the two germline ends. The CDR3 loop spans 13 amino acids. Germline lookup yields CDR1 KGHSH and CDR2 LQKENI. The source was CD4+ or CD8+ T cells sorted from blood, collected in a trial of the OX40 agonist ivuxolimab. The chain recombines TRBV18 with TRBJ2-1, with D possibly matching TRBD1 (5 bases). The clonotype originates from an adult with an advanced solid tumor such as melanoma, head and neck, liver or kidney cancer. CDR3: CASSPKGVNEQFF. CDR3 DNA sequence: TGTGCCAGCTCACCAAAAGGGGTCAATGAGCAGTTCTTC. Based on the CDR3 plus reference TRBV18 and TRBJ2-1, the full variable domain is NAGVMQNPRHLVRRRGQEARLRCSPMKGHSHVYWYRQLPEEGLKFMVYLQKENIIDESGMPKERFSAEFPKEGPSILRIQQVVRGDSAAYFCASSPKGVNEQFFGPGTRLTVL.